Listed below are T cell receptor beta chains from one sample, sequenced in a study of cytomegalovirus exposure and HLA in healthy donors. Clones were sequenced by immunoSEQ multiplex PCR, and TCRdb holds only the in-frame ones, with some missing. This table has 210,000 or so clones, approximately 83% appearing once. The material sequenced was PBMCs. The receptors come from a woman aged 45-65 years in good health and CMV-seropositive. The CDR3 runs from the conserved cysteine through the conserved F or W. A D gene is named only where the DNA matches it firmly. Size is stated for part of the rows, as once, few or many counts, or as a class when the clone is expanded.

CDR3aa: CASSLRRGYGYTF; CDR3nt: TGTGCCAGCAGTCTCCGGCGGGGGTATGGCTACACCTTC; v_gene: TRBV28; j_gene: TRBJ1-2; abundance: NA; d_gene: NA
CDR3aa: CAWSGTSRPQYF; CDR3nt: TGTGCCTGGAGTGGGACTAGTCGGCCCCAGTACTTC; v_gene: TRBV30; j_gene: TRBJ2-5; abundance: NA; d_gene: TRBD2
CDR3aa: CASSPGRRNTIYF; CDR3nt: TGTGCCAGCAGCCCGGGTAGGAGAAACACCATATATTTT; v_gene: TRBV5-6; j_gene: TRBJ1-3; abundance: NA; d_gene: NA
CDR3aa: CASSGTGTGELFF; CDR3nt: TGCGCCAGCAGCGGGACAGGGACCGGGGAGCTGTTTTTT; v_gene: TRBV4-1; j_gene: TRBJ2-2; abundance: few; d_gene: TRBD1
CDR3aa: CASSRVLAAKQETQYF; CDR3nt: TGCGCCAGCAGCCGCGTGCTAGCGGCGAAGCAAGAGACCCAGTACTTC; v_gene: TRBV5-1; j_gene: TRBJ2-5; abundance: once; d_gene: TRBD2
CDR3aa: CASSQSTSGGQETQYF; CDR3nt: TGTGCCAGCAGCCAAAGCACTAGCGGGGGGCAAGAGACCCAGTACTTC; v_gene: TRBV4-2; j_gene: TRBJ2-5; abundance: NA; d_gene: TRBD2
CDR3aa: CASSLYPLGRGYTGELFF; CDR3nt: TGTGCCAGCAGTTTATACCCTCTGGGGCGGGGGTACACCGGGGAGCTGTTTTTT; v_gene: TRBV27; j_gene: TRBJ2-2; abundance: NA; d_gene: TRBD2
CDR3aa: CASSDNKTDTSGNTIYF; CDR3nt: TGTGCCAGCAGTGACAACAAGACAGACACCTCTGGAAACACCATATATTTT; v_gene: TRBV6-4; j_gene: TRBJ1-3; abundance: NA; d_gene: NA
CDR3aa: CASPPRHNQPQHF; CDR3nt: TGTGCCAGTCCACCGCGGCATAATCAGCCCCAGCATTTT; v_gene: TRBV19; j_gene: TRBJ1-5; abundance: NA; d_gene: NA
CDR3aa: CASSYDSYYGYTF; CDR3nt: TGTGCCAGCAGTTACGACAGCTACTATGGCTACACCTTC; v_gene: TRBV6-6; j_gene: TRBJ1-2; abundance: NA; d_gene: NA
CDR3aa: CASSGGAFNEQFF; CDR3nt: TGTGCCAGTAGCGGGGGGGCCTTCAATGAGCAGTTCTTC; v_gene: TRBV7-9; j_gene: TRBJ2-1; abundance: NA; d_gene: TRBD2
CDR3aa: CASSSGTGLGTEAFF; CDR3nt: TGCGCCAGCAGCTCGGGGACAGGGTTGGGGACTGAAGCTTTCTTT; v_gene: TRBV5-1; j_gene: TRBJ1-1; abundance: NA; d_gene: TRBD1
CDR3aa: CASSGGQTDTQYF; CDR3nt: TGTGCCAGCAGCGGAGGACAGACAGATACGCAGTATTTT; v_gene: TRBV7-3; j_gene: TRBJ2-3; abundance: NA; d_gene: NA
CDR3aa: CASSLIRGAGDTQYF; CDR3nt: TGTGCCAGCAGCTTAATACGGGGGGCAGGAGATACGCAGTATTTT; v_gene: TRBV7-9; j_gene: TRBJ2-3; abundance: NA; d_gene: NA
CDR3aa: CASSLTSGGAGGELFF; CDR3nt: TGTGCCAGCAGCTTAACCAGCGGGGGGGCAGGAGGGGAGCTGTTTTTT; v_gene: TRBV7-3; j_gene: TRBJ2-2; abundance: NA; d_gene: TRBD2
CDR3aa: CASSLGQGFYQPQHF; CDR3nt: TGTGCCAGCAGTTTGGGCCAGGGGTTTTATCAGCCCCAGCATTTT; v_gene: TRBV27; j_gene: TRBJ1-5; abundance: NA; d_gene: NA
CDR3aa: CASSRPGIASGNTIYF; CDR3nt: TGTGCCAGCAGCAGACCAGGGATTGCGTCTGGAAACACCATATATTTT; v_gene: TRBV9; j_gene: TRBJ1-3; abundance: NA; d_gene: NA
CDR3aa: CASSQDARLRHIQYF; CDR3nt: TGCGCCAGCAGCCAAGATGCCCGCTTGCGGCACATTCAGTACTTC; v_gene: TRBV4-3; j_gene: TRBJ2-4; abundance: few; d_gene: NA
CDR3aa: CASSLGGQGETQYF; CDR3nt: TGTGCCAGCAGCTTAGGGGGACAGGGAGAGACCCAGTACTTC; v_gene: TRBV5-4; j_gene: TRBJ2-5; abundance: NA; d_gene: TRBD1
CDR3aa: CASSGQGYEQYF; CDR3nt: TGTGCCAGCTCGGGACAGGGTTACGAGCAGTACTTC; v_gene: TRBV2; j_gene: TRBJ2-7; abundance: NA; d_gene: TRBD1
CDR3aa: CASSRGDDFSGANVLTF; CDR3nt: TGCGCCAGCAGTAGAGGCGACGACTTCTCTGGGGCCAACGTCCTGACTTTC; v_gene: TRBV4-1; j_gene: TRBJ2-6; abundance: NA; d_gene: NA
CDR3aa: CASSYSTGAGTEAFF; CDR3nt: TGTGCCAGCAGTTACTCGACTGGGGCTGGGACTGAAGCTTTCTTT; v_gene: TRBV6-6; j_gene: TRBJ1-1; abundance: NA; d_gene: NA
CDR3aa: CASRPRWGMNTEAFF; CDR3nt: TGTGCCAGCAGGCCCCGGTGGGGCATGAACACTGAAGCTTTCTTT; v_gene: TRBV6-4; j_gene: TRBJ1-1; abundance: NA; d_gene: NA
CDR3aa: CASSLSDPGQAYGYTF; CDR3nt: TGCGCCAGCAGCCTAAGTGACCCGGGACAGGCTTATGGCTACACCTTC; v_gene: TRBV5-1; j_gene: TRBJ1-2; abundance: once; d_gene: TRBD1
CDR3aa: CASSRRRAGQGYSPLHF; CDR3nt: TGTGCCAGCAGTCGAAGAAGGGCGGGACAGGGATATTCACCCCTCCACTTT; v_gene: TRBV2; j_gene: TRBJ1-6; abundance: NA; d_gene: TRBD1
CDR3aa: CASSWRLAGPRTDTQYF; CDR3nt: TGTGCCAGCAGCTGGAGACTAGCGGGGCCTCGCACAGATACGCAGTATTTT; v_gene: TRBV7-2; j_gene: TRBJ2-3; abundance: NA; d_gene: TRBD2
CDR3aa: CSVATSGGNNEQFF; CDR3nt: TGCAGCGTCGCGACTAGCGGGGGGAACAATGAGCAGTTCTTC; v_gene: TRBV29-1; j_gene: TRBJ2-1; abundance: NA; d_gene: TRBD2
CDR3aa: CASSFTGSYEQYF; CDR3nt: TGCGCCAGCAGCTTTACAGGGTCCTACGAGCAGTACTTC; v_gene: TRBV5-1; j_gene: TRBJ2-7; abundance: NA; d_gene: NA
CDR3aa: CASSPIASTNYGYTF; CDR3nt: TGTGCCAGCAGCCCAATAGCCAGCACTAACTATGGCTACACCTTC; v_gene: TRBV6-5; j_gene: TRBJ1-2; abundance: NA; d_gene: NA
CDR3aa: CASSLQGASYEQFF; CDR3nt: TGTGCCAGCAGCTTGCAGGGGGCAAGTTATGAGCAGTTCTTC; v_gene: TRBV5-6; j_gene: TRBJ2-1; abundance: NA; d_gene: TRBD1
CDR3aa: CASSPRGQGAEAFF; CDR3nt: TGTGCCAGCTCACCACGAGGACAGGGCGCTGAAGCTTTCTTT; v_gene: TRBV18; j_gene: TRBJ1-1; abundance: NA; d_gene: TRBD1
CDR3aa: CASSLGGRDSPLHF; CDR3nt: TGCGCCAGCAGCTTGGGCGGGAGAGATTCACCCCTCCACTTT; v_gene: TRBV5-1; j_gene: TRBJ1-6; abundance: NA; d_gene: NA
CDR3aa: CASSLARGMVANEKLFF; CDR3nt: TGTGCCAGCAGCTTAGCGCGGGGAATGGTTGCTAATGAAAAACTGTTTTTT; v_gene: TRBV7-9; j_gene: TRBJ1-4; abundance: NA; d_gene: NA
CDR3aa: CASSLVAGRTYEQYF; CDR3nt: TGTGCCAGCAGCTTAGTTGCAGGGAGGACCTACGAGCAGTACTTC; v_gene: TRBV7-9; j_gene: TRBJ2-7; abundance: NA; d_gene: NA
CDR3aa: CAWSVLLATNTGELFF; CDR3nt: TGTGCCTGGAGTGTATTACTAGCGACGAACACCGGGGAGCTGTTTTTT; v_gene: TRBV30; j_gene: TRBJ2-2; abundance: NA; d_gene: TRBD2
CDR3aa: CASNLGAAGNSPLHF; CDR3nt: TGTGCCAGCAATTTAGGGGCCGCAGGGAATTCACCCCTCCACTTT; v_gene: TRBV6-5; j_gene: TRBJ1-6; abundance: few; d_gene: NA
CDR3aa: CASSGTGGVANIQYF; CDR3nt: TGTGCCAGCAGCGGGACAGGGGGGGTCGCAAACATTCAGTACTTC; v_gene: TRBV5-5; j_gene: TRBJ2-4; abundance: NA; d_gene: TRBD1
CDR3aa: CASSNSQINQPQHF; CDR3nt: TGTGCCAGTAGCAATTCACAAATCAATCAGCCCCAGCATTTT; v_gene: TRBV19; j_gene: TRBJ1-5; abundance: NA; d_gene: NA
CDR3aa: CASSLMTGRNTEAFF; CDR3nt: TGCGCCAGCAGCTTGATGACAGGGCGGAACACTGAAGCTTTCTTT; v_gene: TRBV5-1; j_gene: TRBJ1-1; abundance: once; d_gene: TRBD1
CDR3aa: CASSFEPASGLGYTF; CDR3nt: TGTGCCAGCAGTTTCGAACCGGCCTCAGGTCTTGGCTACACCTTC; v_gene: TRBV6-6; j_gene: TRBJ1-2; abundance: NA; d_gene: NA
CDR3aa: CASRGGTRETQYF; CDR3nt: TGTGCCAGCAGGGGGGGAACGAGGGAGACCCAGTACTTC; v_gene: TRBV6-6; j_gene: TRBJ2-5; abundance: NA; d_gene: NA
CDR3aa: CASSLESRPSSEAFF; CDR3nt: TGTGCCAGCAGCTTGGAGAGCAGGCCCTCATCCGAAGCTTTCTTT; v_gene: TRBV5-6; j_gene: TRBJ1-1; abundance: NA; d_gene: NA
CDR3aa: CASSPTPTGFDSPLHF; CDR3nt: TGTGCCAGCTCACCAACCCCTACAGGGTTCGACTCACCCCTCCACTTT; v_gene: TRBV18; j_gene: TRBJ1-6; abundance: NA; d_gene: NA
CDR3aa: CASNHLTPDRGTEAFF; CDR3nt: TGTGCCAGCAACCACCTTACCCCGGACAGAGGCACTGAAGCTTTCTTT; v_gene: TRBV6-7; j_gene: TRBJ1-1; abundance: once; d_gene: NA
CDR3aa: CASSTPGGREQYF; CDR3nt: TGTGCCAGCAGTACCCCGGGGGGCCGCGAGCAGTACTTC; v_gene: TRBV6-6; j_gene: TRBJ2-7; abundance: many; d_gene: NA